This TCR beta chain was identified during a study of T cells after yellow fever vaccination. At the level of the study: Any fraction with a low cell number was prepared using SMART-Seq v4 Ultra Low Input.

The CDR3 is 11 residues long. CDR1 DFQATT and CDR2 SNEGSKA come from the germline V gene (reference sequence). V lost 5 bases to trimming and J lost 11 bases, with 13 bases between them. From the 5' RACE reads, TCRdb called clonotypes with MiXCR, one entry per CDR3 protein. The repertoire holds 140,000 to 150,000 distinct CDR3 sequences, around 6.3% seen once, with approximately 0.64% in the top ten. This clonotype was seen at least ten times. Antigen unknown. Broader study findings: Booster sampling recovered most clones from primary vaccination (nearly 98% CD4, approximately 90% CD8). It was a weaker secondary response, yet one that peaked faster, at day 5 versus 15.

Specimen: CD4+ T cells sorted from PBMCs, collected 10 days after the yellow fever booster vaccination. The rearrangement joins TRBV20-1 to TRBJ2-1; no reliable D call. This TCR derives from a man younger than 40 who received the YFV17D yellow fever vaccine. CDR3 amino acids: CSASDQRQQFF. The DNA of the CDR3 is TGCAGTGCTTCCGACCAGAGGCAGCAGTTCTTC.